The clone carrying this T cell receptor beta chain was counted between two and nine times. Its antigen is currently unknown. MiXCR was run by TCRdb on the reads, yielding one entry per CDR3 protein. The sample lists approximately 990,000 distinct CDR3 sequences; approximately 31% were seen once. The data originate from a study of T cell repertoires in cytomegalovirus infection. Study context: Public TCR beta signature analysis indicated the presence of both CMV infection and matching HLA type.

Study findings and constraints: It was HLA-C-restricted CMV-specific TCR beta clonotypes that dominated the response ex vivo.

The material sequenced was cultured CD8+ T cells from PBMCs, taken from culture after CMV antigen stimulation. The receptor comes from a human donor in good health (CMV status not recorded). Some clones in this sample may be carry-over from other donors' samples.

The CDR3 reads CATAGGARYEQYF. As DNA, the CDR3 is TGTGCTACTGCGGGGGGGGCACGGTACGAGCAGTACTTC. V gene TRBV12-5 combines with J gene TRBJ2-7; 9 nucleotides line up with TRBD2. With 10 bases clipped from V and 4 bases from J, the junction kept 8 bases outside the gene matches. CDR1 is LGHNT, CDR2 FRNRAP, per germline. The CDR3 loop spans 13 amino acids.